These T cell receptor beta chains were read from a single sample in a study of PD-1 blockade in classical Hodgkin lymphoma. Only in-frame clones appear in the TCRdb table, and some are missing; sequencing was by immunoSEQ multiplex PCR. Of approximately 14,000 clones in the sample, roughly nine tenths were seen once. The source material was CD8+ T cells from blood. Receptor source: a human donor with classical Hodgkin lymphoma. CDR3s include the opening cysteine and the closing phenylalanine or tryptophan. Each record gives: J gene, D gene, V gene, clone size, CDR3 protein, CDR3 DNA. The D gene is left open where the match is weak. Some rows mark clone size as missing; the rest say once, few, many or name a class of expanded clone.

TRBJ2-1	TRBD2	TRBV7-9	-	CASSSPLGSGRDNEQFF	TGTGCCAGCAGCTCCCCCCTGGGTAGCGGGAGGGACAATGAGCAGTTCTTC
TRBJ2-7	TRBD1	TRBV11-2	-	CASSLGQGFYEQYF	TGTGCCAGCAGCTTGGGACAGGGGTTTTACGAGCAGTACTTC
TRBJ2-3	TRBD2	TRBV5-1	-	CASSLLADTDTQYF	TGCGCCAGCAGCTTGCTAGCGGACACAGATACGCAGTATTTT
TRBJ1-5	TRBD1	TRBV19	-	CASQGAGNQPQHF	TGTGCCAGTCAGGGGGCGGGCAATCAGCCCCAGCATTTT
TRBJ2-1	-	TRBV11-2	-	CASSPPVANEQFF	TGTGCCAGCAGCCCTCCGGTGGCCAATGAGCAGTTCTTC
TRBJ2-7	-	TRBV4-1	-	CASSQGPGSLREQYF	TGCGCCAGCAGCCAGGGACCCGGGTCCCTGAGAGAGCAGTACTTC
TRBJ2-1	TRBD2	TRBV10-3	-	CAISDQAGDEQFF	TGTGCCATCAGTGATCAAGCGGGAGATGAGCAGTTCTTC
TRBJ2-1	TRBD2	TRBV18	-	CASSPPSGRANEQFF	TGTGCCAGCTCACCACCCAGCGGGAGGGCCAATGAGCAGTTCTTC
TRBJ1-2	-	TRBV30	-	CAWSVPRDGYTF	TGTGCCTGGAGTGTACCCAGGGATGGCTACACCTTC
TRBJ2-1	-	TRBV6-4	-	CASSDPFTRELNEQFF	TGTGCCAGCAGTGATCCCTTTACGCGGGAACTCAATGAGCAGTTCTTC
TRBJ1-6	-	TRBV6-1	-	CAMGEGRDSPLHF	TGTGCCATGGGAGAGGGCAGGGACTCACCCCTCCACTTT
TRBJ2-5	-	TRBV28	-	CASSPEGRSQETQYF	TGTGCCAGCAGTCCGGAGGGACGGAGCCAAGAGACCCAGTACTTC
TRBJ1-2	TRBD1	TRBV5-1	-	CASSYAGGADYGYTF	TGCGCCAGCAGCTACGCAGGGGGTGCTGACTATGGCTACACCTTC
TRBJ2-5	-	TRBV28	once	CASRSRSPTETQYF	TGTGCCAGCAGATCGAGGAGTCCTACAGAGACCCAGTACTTC
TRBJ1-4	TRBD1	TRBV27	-	CASSLGTGQKLFF	TGTGCCAGCAGTCTAGGGACAGGGCAAAAACTGTTTTTT
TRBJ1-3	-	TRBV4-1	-	CASSQGLGNTIYF	TGCGCCAGCAGCCAGGGCCTTGGAAACACCATATATTTT
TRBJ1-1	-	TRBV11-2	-	CASSLVTGQDFF	TGTGCCAGCAGCTTAGTGACAGGTCAAGACTTCTTT
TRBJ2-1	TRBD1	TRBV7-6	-	CASSPSQDRAGPGVPYNEQFF	TGTGCCAGCAGCCCCTCTCAGGACAGGGCGGGACCCGGGGTACCCTACAATGAGCAGTTCTTC
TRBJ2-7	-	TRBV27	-	CASSLSAGEEVHEQYF	TGTGCCAGCAGTTTATCGGCTGGGGAGGAAGTCCACGAGCAGTACTTC
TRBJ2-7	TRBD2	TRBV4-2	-	CASSQLAGLPYEQYF	TGTGCCAGCAGCCAATTAGCGGGCTTGCCCTACGAGCAGTACTTC
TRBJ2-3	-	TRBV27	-	CASSLYVPTDTQYF	TGTGCCAGCAGTTTATACGTGCCCACAGATACGCAGTATTTT
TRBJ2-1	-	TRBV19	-	CASSTLPYSSYNEQFF	TGTGCCAGTAGTACCCTCCCCTACAGCTCCTACAATGAGCAGTTCTTC
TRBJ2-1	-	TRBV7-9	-	CASSLDPYNEQFF	TGTGCCAGCAGCTTAGATCCGTACAATGAGCAGTTCTTC